Below are 10 T cell receptor beta chains sequenced from a single sample in a study of blood T cell repertoires in COVID-19. Assay: immunoSEQ multiplex PCR; the TCRdb copy retains only in-frame clones and omits some. The sample includes hundreds of thousands of clones, roughly four fifths of them seen just once. The sequencing sample was made of PBMCs or T cells enriched from blood (not recorded which). The receptors derive from a man between 40 and 49 years old who had been exposed to COVID-19.

The genes are TRBV6-5 and TRBJ2-7; 9 positions agree with TRBD1. Trimming cost V 5 bases and J 4 bases; bases outside gene matches: 6. CDR3 length: 14 residues. Germline-derived CDR1 and CDR2 are MNHEY and SVGAGI. The CDR3 bases are TGTGCCAGCAGTAGAGGGACAGGGTCTTACGAGCAGTACTTC. Translating it yields CASSRGTGSYEQYF.

The chain employs TRBV11-1 and TRBJ1-3; D not resolved. Germline V lookup: CDR1 SGHAT, CDR2 FQDESV (reference sequence). CDR3 length: 12 amino acids. Deletions cut 3 bases from V and 3 bases from J, with 3 bases between. The CDR3 nucleotides are TGTGCCAGCAGCTTGTATGGAAACACCATATATTTT. This gives the protein CASSLYGNTIYF.

This sequence joins TRBV3-1 (or the pseudogene TRBV3-2) and TRBJ2-3; 13 bases agree with TRBD2. The CDR3 sequence is 18 residues long. The ends lost 4 bases at V and 1 base at J; junction bases unmatched: 8. Germline-derived CDR1 and CDR2 are LGHDT and YNNKEL (reference sequence). CDR3: CASSPTSGRRRGTDTQYF. The CDR3 DNA is TGTGCCAGCAGCCCGACTAGCGGGAGGCGTCGGGGCACAGATACGCAGTATTTT.

V is TRBV6-6 and J is TRBJ2-1; the D is unclear. The germline V and J ends were trimmed by 5 bases and 6 bases, with 20 bases remaining between them. Germline assignment: CDR1 MNHNY and CDR2 SVGAGI (reference sequence). The CDR3 runs 16 residues. CDR3 residues: CASSARVPQSGNEQFF. DNA for the CDR3: TGTGCCAGCAGTGCCCGGGTCCCTCAGTCGGGCAATGAGCAGTTCTTC.

The V call is TRBV9, the J call TRBJ2-1; possible D gene TRBD2, 5 bases. This CDR3 is built from 15 residues. From germline, CDR1 is SGDLS and CDR2 YYNGEE. Trimming shortened V by 0 bases and J by 6 bases, and 13 bases separated the two germline ends. DNA for the CDR3: TGTGCCAGCAGCGTAGTCACTGGGAGTATCAATGAGCAGTTCTTC. Translated, it gives CASSVVTGSINEQFF.

This chain joins TRBV7-6 and TRBJ1-1, with D unresolved. Germline-derived CDR1 and CDR2 are SGHVS and FNYEAQ. V lost 5 bases, J lost 1 base, and 8 bases lay in between. The CDR3 runs to 13 residues. The CDR3, as DNA: TGTGCCAGCAGCCGAGCCCAGAACACTGAAGCTTTCTTT. Its translation: CASSRAQNTEAFF.

The chain combines TRBV4-2 with TRBJ2-3; weak D call: TRBD2 (6 bases). The ends were cut back, 1 base at V and 0 bases at J, with 11 bases in the middle. From germline, CDR1 is LGHNA and CDR2 YNFKEQ. The CDR3 length is 16 residues. The CDR3 is CASSQGGVRSTDTQYF. CDR3 coding DNA: TGTGCCAGCAGCCAAGGGGGGGTTCGTAGCACAGATACGCAGTATTTT.

The DNA of the CDR3 is TGTGCCAGCTCACCGCAGGGGGAACTCAATCAGCCCCAGCATTTT. This gives the protein CASSPQGELNQPQHF. The J gene is TRBJ1-5, the V gene TRBV18; 7 bases map to TRBD1. Looked up from germline, CDR1 is KGHSH and CDR2 is LQKENI. This CDR3 spans 15 amino acids. The junction had 5 bases not matched to a gene; V was cut back by 3 bases and J by 3 bases.

The chain joins TRBV19 to TRBJ2-1; no reliable D call. Per the germline V gene, CDR1 is LNHDA and CDR2 is SQIVND (reference sequence). V was cut by 3 bases and J by 6 bases, with 9 bases left in between. CDR3 length equals 13 residues. The chain's CDR3 is CASSIRLSNEQFF. CDR3 nucleotides: TGTGCCAGTAGTATCAGACTGAGCAATGAGCAGTTCTTC.

V usage is TRBV10-3 and J usage is TRBJ1-3, with D unresolved. This CDR3 comprises 14 residues. Deletions cut 2 bases from V and 4 bases from J, with 9 bases between. Germline V CDR1 and CDR2: ENHRY, SYGVKD. CDR3 residues: CAISEPDGGNTIYF. In nucleotides, the CDR3 is TGTGCCATCAGTGAGCCCGACGGGGGAAACACCATATATTTT.